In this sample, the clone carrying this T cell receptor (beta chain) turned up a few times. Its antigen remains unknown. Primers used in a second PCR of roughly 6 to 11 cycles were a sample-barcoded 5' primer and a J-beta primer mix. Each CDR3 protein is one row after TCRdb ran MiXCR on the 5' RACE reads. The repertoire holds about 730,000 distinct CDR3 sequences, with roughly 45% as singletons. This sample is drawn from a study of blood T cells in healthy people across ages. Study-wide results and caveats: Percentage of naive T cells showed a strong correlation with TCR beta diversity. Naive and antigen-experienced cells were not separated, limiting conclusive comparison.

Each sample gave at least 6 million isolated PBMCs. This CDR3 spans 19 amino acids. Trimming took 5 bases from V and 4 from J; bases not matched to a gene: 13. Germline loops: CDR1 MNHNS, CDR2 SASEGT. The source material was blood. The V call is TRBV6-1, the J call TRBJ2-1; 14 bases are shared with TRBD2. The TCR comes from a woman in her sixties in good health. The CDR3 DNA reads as TGTGCCAGCAGTACCATACCTCCCGGACTAGCGGGAGGTTACAATGAGCAGTTCTTC. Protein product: CASSTIPPGLAGGYNEQFF.